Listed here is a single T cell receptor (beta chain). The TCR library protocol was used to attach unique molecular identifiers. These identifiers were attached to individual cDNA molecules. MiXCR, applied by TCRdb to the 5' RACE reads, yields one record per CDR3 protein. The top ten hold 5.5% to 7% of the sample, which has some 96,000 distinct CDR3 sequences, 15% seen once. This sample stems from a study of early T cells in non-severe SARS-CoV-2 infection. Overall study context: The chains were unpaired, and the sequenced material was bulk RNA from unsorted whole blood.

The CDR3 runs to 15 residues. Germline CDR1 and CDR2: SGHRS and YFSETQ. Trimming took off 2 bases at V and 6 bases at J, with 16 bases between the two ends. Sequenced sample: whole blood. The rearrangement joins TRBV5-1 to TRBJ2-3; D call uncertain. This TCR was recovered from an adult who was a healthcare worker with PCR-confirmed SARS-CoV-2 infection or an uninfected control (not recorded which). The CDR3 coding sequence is TGCGCCAGCAGCTTTGTGGGTCTCTCTGGGGATACGCAGTATTTT. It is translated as CASSFVGLSGDTQYF.